This record concerns one T cell receptor beta chain sequence. What it binds is unknown. Primers included in the PCR were 60 Vbeta and 13 Jbeta primers. The assay was immunoSEQ multiplex PCR, and TCRdb's table has in-frame clones only and misses some. The profile shows about 160,000 clones, 70% to 80% of them singletons. The data derive from a study of cytomegalovirus exposure and HLA in healthy donors. Findings of the study overall: A likely sequencing artifact accounted for one observed cluster of highly shared sequence variants.

Germline assignment: CDR1 MNHEY and CDR2 SVGAGI. This CDR3 contains 15 residues. Between the trimmed V and J ends, which lost 0 bases and 2 bases, there was a span of 8 bases. The chain carries TRBV6-5 and TRBJ1-5, with a weak D call TRBD1 (6 bases). This clonotype was sampled from a man aged 18 to 35 in good health and CMV-seropositive. Input material: PBMCs. Here the CDR3 reads CASSYSPGGNQPQHF. The CDR3 DNA reads as TGTGCCAGCAGTTACTCGCCAGGGGGCAATCAGCCCCAGCATTTT.